A single sample is the source of the 30 T cell receptor beta chains below, sequenced in a study of a mutant IDH1 vaccine in newly diagnosed glioma (dated by TCRdb to the early 2020s). No antigens are known for them. Sample time point, as interpreted from the label and publication: week 47, end of study. Every vaccine dose consisted of 300 ug of a 20-mer mutant IDH1 peptide in Montanide, administered subcutaneously together with topical imiquimod. Receptor amplification or capture employed the immunoSEQ multiplex PCR assay. Here the immuneACCESS table is served through TCRdb, limited to in-frame sequences with V and J called. Missing clones are a known gap in these copies; in checked studies unresolved V genes cover under half, and the rest lacks a known reason. The sample table shows roughly 32,000 clones, and roughly 89% are seen once. Over 2% of the sample is taken by the ten largest. The source was PBMCs, collected from a glioma patient whose treatment included an IDH1 peptide vaccine. The receptors shown here come from a man in his forties with glioma.

V gene TRBV15 combines with J gene TRBJ2-1; D may be TRBD2 (5 bases). The CDR3 is 12 residues long. Germline CDR1 reads LNHNV; CDR2 reads YYDKDF (reference sequence). V was cut by 7 bases and J by 7 bases, with 11 bases left in between. The CDR3 nucleotides read TGTGCCACCACTAAGAGAGGGAATGAGCAGTTCTTC. This sequence encodes CATTKRGNEQFF.

This rearrangement joins TRBV5-6 to TRBJ2-5; 9 bases map to TRBD1. There are 13 residues in the CDR3. The junction had 7 bases not matched to a gene; V was cut back by 4 bases and J by 9 bases. Germline V gene data show CDR1 as SGHDT and CDR2 as YYEEEE. The CDR3: CASSARQGVSQYF. The CDR3 bases are TGTGCCAGCAGCGCGAGACAGGGGGTCTCCCAGTACTTC.

A single count supports this clone. The chain employs TRBV7-9 and TRBJ2-3; 7 bases match TRBD1. Trimming took 6 bases from V and 4 from J; bases not matched to a gene: 4. The CDR3 is 13 amino acids. Germline-derived CDR1 and CDR2 are SEHNR and FQNEAQ (reference sequence). The CDR3 loop is CASRRQGADTQYF. CDR3 nucleotides: TGTGCCAGCAGGCGACAGGGTGCAGATACGCAGTATTTT.

J is TRBJ1-2 and V is TRBV7-2, with D unresolved. CDR1 and CDR2 (germline): SGHTA, FQGNSA. The length of the CDR3 is 15 residues. The ends were cut back, 1 base at V and 1 base at J, with 10 bases in the middle. The CDR3, as DNA: TGTGCCAGCAGCTTAGTGCGGGGAGGTAACTATGGCTACACCTTC. It codes for CASSLVRGGNYGYTF. The full variable domain, in which reference TRBV7-2 and TRBJ1-2 provide the parts outside the CDR3, is GAGVSQSPSNKVTEKGKDVELRCDPISGHTALYWYRQSLGQGLEFLIYFQGNSAPDKSGLPSDRFSAERTGGSVSTLTIQRTQQEDSAVYLCASSLVRGGNYGYTFGSGTRLTVV.

The chain has TRBV19 and TRBJ1-5; 9 bases fit TRBD1. The germline CDR1 and CDR2 sequences are LNHDA and SQIVND (reference sequence). The CDR3 totals 20 residues. Trimming cost V 5 bases and J 5 bases; bases outside gene matches: 22. In DNA form, the CDR3 reads TGTGCCAGTAGTCTTTTTACGGGACAGGGCTCCCCCGCTCGACATCAGCCCCAGCATTTT. It encodes CASSLFTGQGSPARHQPQHF.

CDR3 coding DNA: TGTGCCACCAGCAGAGAAACTTCCCGGGTGCGGGGAAACACCGGGGAGCTGTTTTTT. Translating it yields CATSRETSRVRGNTGELFF. This chain joins TRBV15 and TRBJ2-2; tentative D call: TRBD2 (6 bases). CDR1 is LNHNV, CDR2 YYDKDF, per germline (reference sequence). The V gene lost 0 bases and the J gene lost 2 bases, with 19 bases spanning the gap. The CDR3 length is 19 residues.

This sequence joins TRBV18 and TRBJ1-1, with D maybe TRBD1 (5 bases). The CDR3 is made up of 15 amino acids. V lost 2 bases to trimming and J lost 1 base, with 11 bases between them. Germline V gives CDR1 KGHSH, CDR2 LQKENI. The CDR3 nucleotides are TGTGCCAGCTCACCATTGGCAGGGACGAACACTGAAGCTTTCTTT. Its protein product is CASSPLAGTNTEAFF.

This chain links TRBV5-1 with TRBJ1-5; D unresolved. Germline CDR1 and CDR2: SGHRS and YFSETQ. CDR3 size: 18 residues. Trimming took off 0 bases at V and 2 bases at J, with 18 bases between the two ends. CDR3 region: CASSLGGPGSFGNQPQHF. The CDR3 DNA reads TGCGCCAGCAGCTTGGGTGGTCCGGGAAGTTTTGGCAATCAGCCCCAGCATTTT.

There are a few counts of this clone. The V gene is TRBV4-1, the J gene TRBJ2-3; 13 positions match TRBD2. This CDR3 spans 18 amino acids. CDR1 and CDR2 from the germline V gene are MGHRA and YSYEKL. V was pared by 1 base and J by 2 bases, with 6 bases of the junction left unmatched. CDR3 region: CASSQVGTSGETTDTQYF. The DNA of the CDR3 is TGCGCCAGCAGCCAAGTGGGGACTAGCGGGGAGACCACAGATACGCAGTATTTT.

The chain links TRBV28 to TRBJ1-5; D is possibly TRBD1 (5 bases). In germline, CDR1 is MDHEN, CDR2 SYDVKM. The CDR3 extends over 16 amino acids. Trimming stripped 5 bases from V and 6 bases from J, with 20 bases between. In nucleotides, the CDR3 is TGTGCCAGCAGTCGCCAGGGCGTGTTTGGCCCTCAGCCCCAGCATTTT. Protein: CASSRQGVFGPQPQHF.

The chain couples TRBV16 to TRBJ1-2; no definite D call. The CDR3 totals 11 residues. Germline V gene lookup returns CDR1 KGHSY and CDR2 FQNENV. Between the trimmed V and J ends, which lost 4 bases and 7 bases, there was a span of 7 bases. In DNA, the CDR3 is TGTGCCAGCAGCCGAGGGTCTGGCTACACCTTC. Residues: CASSRGSGYTF.

V and J are TRBV11-2 and TRBJ2-5; 9 nucleotides line up with TRBD2. The V segment lost 1 base and the J segment 4 bases; nucleotides outside the gene matches: 7. The V gene's germline CDR1 is SGHAT and CDR2 FQNNGV. The CDR3 loop spans 16 amino acids. CDR3 nucleotides: TGTGCCAGCAGCTTAGCAGGCGCTAGCGGGATAGAGACCCAGTACTTC. Amino acids: CASSLAGASGIETQYF.

This clone showed up just once. This chain links TRBV18 with TRBJ2-5, with TRBD2 as a possible D gene (5 bases). Trimming left V 6 bases short and J 7 bases short, with 15 bases between. Per germline, CDR1 KGHSH and CDR2 LQKENI. The CDR3 covers 13 residues. CDR3 amino acids: CASSPSPAGTQYF. The CDR3, as DNA: TGTGCCAGCTCCCCTTCCCCGGCGGGGACCCAGTACTTC.

The chain uses TRBV6-4 and TRBJ1-1; D not resolved. Germline loops: CDR1 MRHNA, CDR2 SNTAGT. Trimming left V 0 bases short and J 5 bases short, with 10 bases between. The CDR3 sequence is 14 residues long. The CDR3 DNA sequence: TGTGCCAGCAGTGACTCAAACCGAGGGACTGAAGCTTTCTTT. Translating gives CASSDSNRGTEAFF.

The chain carries TRBV28 and TRBJ1-6, with 9 bases that match TRBD1. The V segment lost 1 base and the J segment 10 bases; nucleotides outside the gene matches: 5. Germline V gene lookup returns CDR1 MDHEN and CDR2 SYDVKM. The CDR3 contains 15 residues. CDR3 coding DNA: TGTGCCAGCAGTTTATCGGACAGGGGAAGATCACCCCTCCACTTT. Its translation is CASSLSDRGRSPLHF.

This chain connects TRBV28 to TRBJ2-3; 9 positions agree with TRBD1. The CDR3 length is 14 residues. CDR1 is MDHEN, CDR2 SYDVKM, per germline. V lost 6 bases and J lost 2; bases outside the gene matches: 3. Written as DNA, the CDR3 is TGTGCCAGCAGGAGACAGGGGGTCACAGATACGCAGTATTTT. The encoded protein is CASRRQGVTDTQYF.

The chain recombines TRBV5-1 with TRBJ2-1; 7 bases match TRBD1. Germline V gene data show CDR1 as SGHRS and CDR2 as YFSETQ. This CDR3 has 16 amino acids. The ends lost 0 bases at V and 7 bases at J; junction bases unmatched: 10. The CDR3 here is CASSLGDRSGGNEQFF. CDR3 bases: TGCGCCAGCAGCTTGGGGGACAGATCTGGAGGAAATGAGCAGTTCTTC.

The chain links TRBV7-2 to TRBJ2-3; 8 nucleotides agree with TRBD2. V shed 1 base and J 1 base; nucleotides not matched to a gene: 1. The germline V gene encodes CDR1 SGHTA and CDR2 FQGNSA. The CDR3 loop spans 15 amino acids. Here the CDR3 reads CASSLVRGGTDTQYF. In nucleotides, the CDR3 is TGTGCCAGCAGCTTAGTGCGGGGGGGCACAGATACGCAGTATTTT.

This chain uses TRBV19 with TRBJ1-1; D is undetermined. CDR1 is LNHDA and CDR2 is SQIVND in the germline V gene (reference sequence). The V end lost 9 bases, the J end lost 2 bases, and 16 bases lay between the germline ends. The CDR3 loop spans 14 amino acids. CDR3 nucleotide sequence: TGTGCCAGCATCCGCTTCACAGTTAACACTGAAGCTTTCTTT. Encoded protein: CASIRFTVNTEAFF. Full variable domain (outside the CDR3, taken from reference TRBV19 and TRBJ1-1): DGGITQSPKYLFRKEGQNVTLSCEQNLNHDAMYWYRQDPGQGLRLIYYSQIVNDFQKGDIAEGYSVSREKKESFPLTVTSAQKNPTAFYLCASIRFTVNTEAFFGQGTRLTVV.

This chain joins TRBV10-3 and TRBJ2-5; D ambiguous. The CDR3 runs to 16 residues. Germline V lookup: CDR1 ENHRY, CDR2 SYGVKD. The ends were cut back, 2 bases at V and 3 bases at J, with 16 bases in the middle. This chain's CDR3 is CAISEVGPPTKETQYF. The CDR3 bases are TGTGCCATCAGTGAGGTGGGCCCTCCGACCAAAGAGACCCAGTACTTC.

This chain joins TRBV7-9 and TRBJ2-1, with D possibly matching TRBD2 (6 bases). The V gene's germline CDR1 is SEHNR and CDR2 FQNEAQ (reference sequence). The V gene lost 3 bases and the J gene lost 4 bases, with 16 bases spanning the gap. The CDR3 runs 16 residues. Here the CDR3 DNA reads TGTGCCAGCAGCTTCGGGGAGGCTATATTATACAATGAGCAGTTCTTC. It specifies CASSFGEAILYNEQFF.

The chain joins TRBV6-1 to TRBJ2-7; a possible D gene is TRBD1 (6 bases). The length of the CDR3 is 13 residues. V lost 4 bases to trimming and J lost 0 bases, with 7 bases between them. In germline, CDR1 is MNHNS, CDR2 SASEGT. CDR3 sequence reads: CASSAGHSYEQYV. In nucleotides, the CDR3 is TGTGCCAGCAGTGCGGGACACTCCTACGAGCAGTACGTC.

The chain joins TRBV7-2 to TRBJ2-6; maybe TRBD1 (6 bases). Trimming took 1 base from V and 4 from J, leaving 14 bases between them. Germline CDR1 reads SGHTA; CDR2 reads FQGNSA. The CDR3 totals 17 residues. The CDR3 DNA reads TGTGCCAGCAGCTTAGGGCCTACAGGGACCGGGGCCAACGTCCTGACTTTC. Residues: CASSLGPTGTGANVLTF.

This rearrangement joins TRBV28 to TRBJ2-7, with D tentatively TRBD1 or TRBD2 (5 bases each). Germline CDR1 reads MDHEN; CDR2 reads SYDVKM. This CDR3 is 12 amino acids long. V lost 7 bases, J lost 3 bases, and 10 bases lay in between. The CDR3 DNA reads as TGTGCCAGCATGGGGGACCACTACGAGCAGTACTTC. Amino acids: CASMGDHYEQYF.

This rearrangement joins TRBV13 to TRBJ1-1; 7 bases are a match to TRBD1. The CDR3 has 15 amino acids. J gave up 4 bases and V 5 bases, and 10 bases lay outside the gene matches. Germline lookup yields CDR1 PRHDT and CDR2 FYEKMQ (reference sequence). CDR3 DNA: TGTGCCAGCAGCCCCCGACAGGGTTTGGGCACTGAAGCTTTCTTT. Amino acids: CASSPRQGLGTEAFF.

As DNA, the CDR3 is TGTGCCAGTAGTCCGAGACAGGGGCTTAATGAAAAACTGTTTTTT. Translation gives CASSPRQGLNEKLFF. The rearrangement joins TRBV19 to TRBJ1-4, with TRBD1 matching over 8 bases. Losses at the gene ends were 5 bases for V and 4 bases for J; bases not matched to a gene: 6. The CDR3 totals 15 residues. Germline-derived CDR1 and CDR2 are LNHDA and SQIVND (reference sequence).

J is TRBJ2-1 and V is TRBV5-4; 15 bases agree with TRBD2. V dropped 1 base and J dropped 0; count of bases not matched to a gene: 8. Germline CDR1 reads SGHNT; CDR2 reads YYREEE (reference sequence). The CDR3 covers 20 residues. The CDR3 loop reads CASSLPGTSGGPSSYNEQFF. In nucleotides, the CDR3 is TGTGCCAGCAGCTTGCCCGGGACTAGCGGGGGGCCGAGCTCCTACAATGAGCAGTTCTTC.

The chain joins TRBV5-1 to TRBJ2-1; weak D call: TRBD1 (5 bases). Trimming left V 3 bases short and J 0 bases short, with 16 bases between. The V gene's germline CDR1 is SGHRS and CDR2 YFSETQ. This CDR3 contains 17 residues. CDR3 sequence: CASSSSGGAFSYNEQFF. The CDR3 DNA sequence: TGCGCCAGCAGCTCCTCCGGTGGGGCCTTCTCCTACAATGAGCAGTTCTTC. The complete variable domain, with remaining parts taken from reference TRBV5-1 and TRBJ2-1, reads KAGVTQTPRYLIKTRGQQVTLSCSPISGHRSVSWYQQTPGQGLQFLFEYFSETQRNKGNFPGRFSGRQFSNSRSEMNVSTLELGDSALYLCASSSSGGAFSYNEQFFGPGTRLTVL.

The chain uses TRBV29-1 and TRBJ2-1; D might be TRBD2 (5 bases). V lost 7 bases, J lost 4 bases, and 8 bases lay in between. CDR1 and CDR2 (germline): SQVTM, ANQGSEA. This CDR3 comprises 11 residues. As DNA, the CDR3 is TGCAGCGATAGGGAGTACAATGAGCAGTTCTTC. It encodes CSDREYNEQFF.

This chain joins TRBV14 and TRBJ2-3; no firm D call. Deletions cut 1 base from V and 10 bases from J, with 9 bases between. The CDR3 extends over 12 amino acids. The germline V gene encodes CDR1 SGHDN and CDR2 FVKESK. Here the CDR3 DNA reads TGTGCCAGCAGCCAAGGGGTGGCTGCGCAGTATTTT. This encodes CASSQGVAAQYF.